This T cell receptor (beta chain) originates from a study of STAT5B mutations in CD4+ large granular lymphocyte leukemia. The study, taken as a whole, reports: No patients shared main leukemic clonotypes, though about 26% appeared at low frequency elsewhere.

Germline assignment: CDR1 MNHEY and CDR2 SMNVEV (reference sequence). The CDR3 covers 15 residues. Trimming pared 3 bases from V and 0 bases from J, leaving 9 bases between. Regarding this clone: Its target is not known.

Original data processing: Productive clonotypes were detectable down to 2.59 x 10-5 frequency. Libraries were prepared by immunoSEQ multiplex PCR; TCRdb keeps only in-frame clonotypes and omits some of them. V, J and clone size are taken as reported in that table, and D and trimming were inferred from the DNA itself. This sample has tens of thousands of clones, with under 85% found just once. The sequencing input was CD4+ T cells from blood buffy coats. This chain links TRBV27 with TRBJ2-1; D gene unclear. The TCR originated in a human donor in good health. In DNA, the CDR3 is TGTGCCAGCAGTTTGCTACTCAGCTCCTACAATGAGCAGTTCTTC. Translation gives CASSLLLSSYNEQFF.